Shown below are 22 T cell receptor beta chains from a single sample sequenced in a study of shared clonotypes between healthy human individuals. Using immunoSEQ multiplex PCR, the repertoire was profiled, and TCRdb retains in-frame clones only, with some absent. The sample has about 600,000 clones; approximately 97% are singletons. Sequenced sample: naive CD4+ T cells sorted from blood. As to subset: CD45RA+ positively selected. These receptors came from a woman in her twenties or thirties in good health.

The V call is TRBV5-4, the J call TRBJ1-2; tentative D call: TRBD1 (6 bases). V dropped 1 base and J dropped 4 bases, with 11 bases sitting between them. This CDR3 region has 14 residues. CDR1 SGHNT and CDR2 YYREEE come from the germline V gene (reference sequence). CDR3 sequence reads: CASSLYGGLYGYTF. DNA for the CDR3: TGTGCCAGCAGCTTGTATGGGGGGCTCTATGGCTACACCTTC.

The chain employs TRBV5-1 and TRBJ1-3; weak D call: TRBD1 (5 bases). This CDR3 is built from 15 residues. The V gene's germline CDR1 is SGHRS and CDR2 YFSETQ. V was clipped by 4 bases and J by 0 bases, with 11 bases between them. The CDR3 region is CASSREGSSGNTIYF. In DNA form, the CDR3 reads TGCGCCAGCAGCCGGGAGGGGTCCTCTGGAAACACCATATATTTT.

The chain carries TRBV27 and TRBJ2-7; D perhaps matches TRBD2 (5 bases). The V end lost 0 bases, the J end lost 2 bases, and 11 bases lay between the germline ends. This CDR3 is built from 15 residues. Germline CDR1 and CDR2: MNHEY and SMNVEV (reference sequence). CDR3 sequence: CASSLSSEGAYEQYF. CDR3 nucleotide sequence: TGTGCCAGCAGTTTATCTTCAGAGGGAGCCTACGAGCAGTACTTC.

The chain recombines TRBV7-8 with TRBJ2-5; no firm D call. The V gene lost 8 bases and the J gene lost 5 bases, with 6 bases spanning the gap. Looked up from germline, CDR1 is SGHVS and CDR2 is FQNEAQ. The CDR3 is made up of 10 amino acids. The CDR3 DNA sequence: TGTGCCAGCGGAGAGGAGACCCAGTACTTC. Protein product: CASGEETQYF.

This clone was observed once. V and J are TRBV6-1 and TRBJ2-7; 8 bases line up with TRBD2. Per the germline V gene, CDR1 is MNHNS and CDR2 is SASEGT. The CDR3 covers 14 residues. Trimming took 5 bases from V and 3 from J; bases not matched to a gene: 6. The CDR3 DNA follows: TGTGCCAGCAGTCCCAGCGGGAGAAGCTACGAGCAGTACTTC. Protein sequence: CASSPSGRSYEQYF.

The V and J genes are TRBV5-1 and TRBJ2-7, with 10 positions matching TRBD1. The CDR3 runs to 18 residues. CDR1 is SGHRS, CDR2 YFSETQ, per germline. The trim removed 0 bases at V and 4 bases at J, leaving 13 bases unmatched. The CDR3 loop is CASSLANSRQGAQYEQYF. CDR3 DNA: TGCGCCAGCAGCTTGGCCAATTCTCGACAGGGGGCGCAGTACGAGCAGTACTTC.

The J gene is TRBJ2-3, the V gene TRBV28; a weak D match, TRBD1 (6 bases). Deletions cut 3 bases from V and 11 bases from J, with 21 bases between. Per germline, CDR1 MDHEN and CDR2 SYDVKM. The CDR3 totals 15 residues. The CDR3: CASSFGTLSIIGQYF. The CDR3 bases are TGTGCCAGCAGTTTTGGGACATTAAGTATCATCGGGCAGTATTTT.

The rearrangement uses TRBV6-5 and TRBJ1-6, with D unresolved. CDR1 is MNHEY and CDR2 is SVGAGI in the germline V gene. This CDR3 is built from 14 residues. V lost 4 bases, J lost 7 bases, and 11 bases lay in between. The CDR3 DNA is TGTGCCAGCAGTTTGTCCTACGAGAATTCACCCCTCCACTTT. Its protein is CASSLSYENSPLHF.

This clone appeared once. DNA for the CDR3: TGTGCCAGCAGCTTATTTGTTTTTGGGAGAACCCGACGCGAGCAGTACTTC. Protein: CASSLFVFGRTRREQYF. This rearrangement joins TRBV7-8 to TRBJ2-7; D possibly corresponds to TRBD2 (5 bases). The CDR3 is made up of 17 amino acids. Between the trimmed V and J ends, which lost 2 bases and 6 bases, there was a span of 23 bases. Germline V gene sequence: CDR1 SGHVS, CDR2 FQNEAQ.

The chain couples TRBV4-1 to TRBJ2-3; TRBD2 agrees at 8 bases. Germline V gives CDR1 MGHRA, CDR2 YSYEKL. J lost 1 base, V lost 4 bases, and 4 bases had no gene match. The CDR3 runs 15 residues. CDR3 residues: CASSPQAGGTDTQYF. CDR3 nucleotide sequence: TGCGCCAGCAGCCCCCAAGCGGGAGGCACAGATACGCAGTATTTT.

The chain recombines TRBV7-8 with TRBJ1-4, with 7 bases matching TRBD1. V lost 2 bases and J lost 11; bases outside the gene matches: 14. Germline V CDR1 and CDR2: SGHVS, FQNEAQ. CDR3 size: 16 residues. The CDR3 protein is CASSLIPRGLGRKLFF. CDR3 sequence (DNA): TGTGCCAGCAGCTTAATCCCCAGGGGGTTGGGAAGGAAACTGTTTTTT.

The chain links TRBV4-2 to TRBJ2-7; 8 bases agree with TRBD2. Trimming cost V 2 bases and J 0 bases; bases outside gene matches: 9. Germline values: CDR1 LGHNA, CDR2 YNFKEQ. The CDR3 sequence is 17 residues long. The CDR3 is CASSQLVGRGDSYEQYF. CDR3 bases: TGTGCCAGCAGCCAACTCGTCGGGAGGGGGGACTCCTACGAGCAGTACTTC.

This clone was seen only once. This chain uses TRBV7-2 with TRBJ1-1; 8 bases align to TRBD1. Looked up from germline, CDR1 is SGHTA and CDR2 is FQGNSA. The CDR3 contains 15 residues. J lost 2 bases, V lost 6 bases, and 8 bases had no gene match. In nucleotides, the CDR3 is TGTGCCAGCAGACCGAGACAGGGGCTTAACACTGAAGCTTTCTTT. Translated, it gives CASRPRQGLNTEAFF.

V is TRBV5-1 and J is TRBJ2-5; 8 bases are shared with TRBD2. In germline, CDR1 is SGHRS, CDR2 YFSETQ. The junction had 7 bases not matched to a gene; V was cut back by 4 bases and J by 5 bases. This CDR3 contains 14 residues. In DNA, the CDR3 is TGCGCCAGCAGCCCGGGAGGGGGTCTGGAGACCCAGTACTTC. This codes for CASSPGGGLETQYF.

The rearrangement links TRBV30 to TRBJ1-1, with TRBD1 matching 9 bases. The V and J ends lost 2 bases and 11 bases, in that order; junction bases with no gene match: 6. Germline V CDR1 and CDR2: GTSNPN, SVGIG (reference sequence). The CDR3 length is 12 residues. CDR3 DNA: TGTGCCTGGAGTCCCACAGGGGGCGTCGCTTTCTTT. The encoded protein is CAWSPTGGVAFF.

The rearrangement uses TRBV18 and TRBJ2-2, with TRBD2 as a possible D gene (5 bases). This CDR3 contains 15 residues. CDR1 is KGHSH and CDR2 is LQKENI in the germline V gene. V was clipped by 1 base and J by 4 bases, with 10 bases between them. This CDR3 is CASSPQETITGELFF. The CDR3 coding sequence is TGTGCCAGCTCACCACAAGAGACTATCACCGGGGAGCTGTTTTTT.

The chain carries TRBV28 and TRBJ1-2; 7 nucleotides line up with TRBD1. CDR1 and CDR2 (germline): MDHEN, SYDVKM. The CDR3 runs 13 residues. V trimming: 8 bases; J trimming: 0 bases; junction bases outside the gene matches: 3. CDR3 nucleotides: TGTGCCAGCGGGGACAGATCTAACTATGGCTACACCTTC. This gives the protein CASGDRSNYGYTF.

The V gene is TRBV9, the J gene TRBJ2-1; tentatively, D is TRBD2 (6 bases). The CDR3 loop spans 18 amino acids. CDR1 and CDR2 (germline): SGDLS, YYNGEE. Trimming removed 2 bases at V and 0 bases at J, with 18 bases between. CDR3 loop: CASSVVAGSPGSYNEQFF. DNA of the CDR3: TGTGCCAGCAGCGTGGTGGCGGGGTCGCCGGGCTCCTACAATGAGCAGTTCTTC.

The V gene is TRBV11-2, the J gene TRBJ2-7, with D possibly called TRBD1 or TRBD2 (5 bases each). This CDR3 has 14 residues. Germline CDR1 is SGHAT and CDR2 is FQNNGV. Trimming cost V 3 bases and J 1 base, with 10 bases left between them. The CDR3 here is CASSFRDGSYEQYF. DNA of the CDR3: TGTGCCAGCAGCTTCCGGGACGGATCCTACGAGCAGTACTTC.

The CDR3 DNA reads as TGTGCCAGCAGTCGAACCGGGACAGTCTATGGCTACACCTTC. It translates to CASSRTGTVYGYTF. V usage is TRBV6-5 and J usage is TRBJ1-2; TRBD1 matches at 7 bases. The V gene end was trimmed by 5 bases and the J gene end by 4 bases; junction bases not matched to a gene: 7. The CDR3 is made up of 14 amino acids. Germline CDR1 reads MNHEY; CDR2 reads SVGAGI.

The chain employs TRBV10-3 and TRBJ1-4; no definite D call. Germline CDR1 is ENHRY and CDR2 is SYGVKD. The V end lost 2 bases, the J end lost 10 bases, and 8 bases lay between the germline ends. CDR3 length equals 12 residues. The CDR3 DNA follows: TGTGCCATCAGTGAGGTTTCGGGAAAACTGTTTTTT. Its translation is CAISEVSGKLFF.

This chain connects TRBV6-6 to TRBJ2-7; 8 nucleotides agree with TRBD1. The CDR3 spans 16 residues. V lost 5 bases and J lost 6; bases outside the gene matches: 15. Germline CDR1 is MNHNY and CDR2 is SVGAGI (reference sequence). The CDR3 region is CASSQGQGRGIGEQYF. CDR3 in DNA: TGTGCCAGCAGTCAAGGACAGGGCAGAGGGATAGGCGAGCAGTACTTC.